This entry is about one TCR beta chain. Its antigen is still unknown. Study donors comprised healthy, HIV-negative adults devoid of recent acute infection or vaccination. These data are taken from a study of shared clonotypes between healthy human individuals. Study-wide findings and caveats: Generally, naive subsets (rather than memory subsets) showed larger estimated richness.

Every subset had its genomic DNA shared out evenly among several immunoSEQ plates. Original methodology: With immunoSEQ giving junction-only sequences and no quality scores, filtering differed. TCRdb keeps only in-frame clones here, not all; method: immunoSEQ multiplex PCR. Clone size and V and J calls were adopted from that table, with D and trimming inferred from the DNA. The sample consists of 1.6 million or so clones, about 98.5% of them appearing once. CDR3 length: 13 amino acids. In germline, CDR1 is SGHNT, CDR2 YENEEA. Between the trimmed V and J ends, which lost 0 bases and 4 bases, there was a span of 7 bases.

The sequence came from a man under 40 in good health. The sample taken for sequencing was naive CD4+ T cells sorted from blood. Specified subset: CD45RA+ positively selected. The rearrangement joins TRBV11-3 to TRBJ2-7; D remains unclear. The CDR3 loop reads CASSLDHEYEQYF. CDR3 DNA sequence: TGTGCCAGCAGCTTAGATCACGAATACGAGCAGTACTTC.